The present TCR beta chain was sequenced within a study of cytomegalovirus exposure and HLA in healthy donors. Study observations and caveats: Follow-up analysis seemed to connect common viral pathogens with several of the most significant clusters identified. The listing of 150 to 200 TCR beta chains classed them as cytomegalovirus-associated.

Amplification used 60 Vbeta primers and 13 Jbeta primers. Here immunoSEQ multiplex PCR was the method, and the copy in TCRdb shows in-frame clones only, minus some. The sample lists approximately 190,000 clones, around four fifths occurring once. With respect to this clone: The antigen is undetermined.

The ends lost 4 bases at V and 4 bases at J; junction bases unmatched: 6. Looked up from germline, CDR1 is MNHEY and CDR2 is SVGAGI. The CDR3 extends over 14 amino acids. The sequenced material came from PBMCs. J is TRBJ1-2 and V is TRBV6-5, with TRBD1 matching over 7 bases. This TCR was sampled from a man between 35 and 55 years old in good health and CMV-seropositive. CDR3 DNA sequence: TGTGCCAGCAGTTCCGGGACAGCTATCTATGGCTACACCTTC. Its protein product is CASSSGTAIYGYTF.